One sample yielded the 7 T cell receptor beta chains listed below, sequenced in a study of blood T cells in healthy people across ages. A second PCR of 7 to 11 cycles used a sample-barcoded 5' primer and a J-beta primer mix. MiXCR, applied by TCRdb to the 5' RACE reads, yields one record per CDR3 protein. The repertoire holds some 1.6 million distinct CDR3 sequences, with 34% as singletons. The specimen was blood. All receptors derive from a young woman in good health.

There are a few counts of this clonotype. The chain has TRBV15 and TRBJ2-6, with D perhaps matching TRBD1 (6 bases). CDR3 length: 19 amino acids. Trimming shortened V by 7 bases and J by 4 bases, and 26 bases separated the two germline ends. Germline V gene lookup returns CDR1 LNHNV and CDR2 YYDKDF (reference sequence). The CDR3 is CATTSPGTRLMSGANVLTF. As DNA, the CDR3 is TGTGCCACCACCTCGCCAGGGACACGTCTTATGTCCGGGGCCAACGTCCTGACTTTC.

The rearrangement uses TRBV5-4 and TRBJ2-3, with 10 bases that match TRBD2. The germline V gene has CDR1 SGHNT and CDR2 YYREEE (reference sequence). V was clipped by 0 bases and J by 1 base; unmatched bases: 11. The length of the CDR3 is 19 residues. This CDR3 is CASSLAGSSGSLGTDTQYF. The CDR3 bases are TGTGCCAGCAGCTTGGCGGGGTCTAGCGGGAGCTTAGGCACAGATACGCAGTATTTT.

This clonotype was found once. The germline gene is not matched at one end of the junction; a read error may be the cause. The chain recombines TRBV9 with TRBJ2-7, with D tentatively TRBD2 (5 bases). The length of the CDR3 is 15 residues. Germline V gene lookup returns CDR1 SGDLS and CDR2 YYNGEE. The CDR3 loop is CASSARARAGYEQSF. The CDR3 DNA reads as TGTGCCAGCAGCGCCCGGGCCCGGGCGGGTTACGAGCAGTCCTTC.

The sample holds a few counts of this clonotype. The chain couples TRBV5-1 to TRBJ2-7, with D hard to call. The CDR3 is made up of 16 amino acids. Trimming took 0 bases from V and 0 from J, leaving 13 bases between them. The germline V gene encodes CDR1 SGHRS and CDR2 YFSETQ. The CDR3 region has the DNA TGCGCCAGCAGCTTGGAGCTGGGATCCATCTCCTACGAGCAGTACTTC. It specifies CASSLELGSISYEQYF. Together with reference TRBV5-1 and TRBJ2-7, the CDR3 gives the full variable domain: KAGVTQTPRYLIKTRGQQVTLSCSPISGHRSVSWYQQTPGQGLQFLFEYFSETQRNKGNFPGRFSGRQFSNSRSEMNVSTLELGDSALYLCASSLELGSISYEQYFGPGTRLTVT.

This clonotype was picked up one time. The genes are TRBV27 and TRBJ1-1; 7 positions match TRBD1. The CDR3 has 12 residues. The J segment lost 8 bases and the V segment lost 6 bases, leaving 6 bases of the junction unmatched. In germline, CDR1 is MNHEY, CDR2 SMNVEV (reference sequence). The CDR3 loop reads CASRRPTGEAFF. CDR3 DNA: TGTGCCAGCAGGAGACCGACAGGGGAAGCTTTCTTT.

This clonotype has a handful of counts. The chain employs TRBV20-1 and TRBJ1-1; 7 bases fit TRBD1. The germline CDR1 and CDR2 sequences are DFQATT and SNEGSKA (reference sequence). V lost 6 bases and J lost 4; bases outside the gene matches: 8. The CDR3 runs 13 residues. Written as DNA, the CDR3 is TGCAGTGCCTTCACCGCAGGGGGCACTGAAGCTTTCTTT. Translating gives CSAFTAGGTEAFF.

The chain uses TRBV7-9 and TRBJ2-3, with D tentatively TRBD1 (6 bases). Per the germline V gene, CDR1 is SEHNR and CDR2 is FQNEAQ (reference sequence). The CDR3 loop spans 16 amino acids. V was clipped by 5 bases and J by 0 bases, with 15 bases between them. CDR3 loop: CASSPAVGASTDTQYF. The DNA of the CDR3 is TGTGCCAGCAGCCCCGCCGTGGGGGCTAGCACAGATACGCAGTATTTT.